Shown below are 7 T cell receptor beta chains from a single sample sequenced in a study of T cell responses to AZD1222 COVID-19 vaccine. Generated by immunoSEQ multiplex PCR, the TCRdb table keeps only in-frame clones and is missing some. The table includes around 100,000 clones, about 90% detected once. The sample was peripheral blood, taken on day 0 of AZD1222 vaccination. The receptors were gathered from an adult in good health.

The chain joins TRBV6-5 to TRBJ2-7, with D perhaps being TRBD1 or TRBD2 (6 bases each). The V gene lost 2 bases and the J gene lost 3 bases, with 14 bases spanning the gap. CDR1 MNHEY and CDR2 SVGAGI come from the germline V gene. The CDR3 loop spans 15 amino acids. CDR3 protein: CASSYGGQGYYEQYF. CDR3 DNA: TGTGCCAGCAGTTACGGAGGGCAGGGGTACTACGAGCAGTACTTC.

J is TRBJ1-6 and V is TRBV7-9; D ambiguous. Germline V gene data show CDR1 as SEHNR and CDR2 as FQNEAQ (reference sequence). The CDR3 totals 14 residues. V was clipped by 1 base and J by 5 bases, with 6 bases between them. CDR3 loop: CASSLGADNSPLHF. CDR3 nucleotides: TGTGCCAGCAGCTTAGGGGCAGATAATTCACCCCTCCACTTT.

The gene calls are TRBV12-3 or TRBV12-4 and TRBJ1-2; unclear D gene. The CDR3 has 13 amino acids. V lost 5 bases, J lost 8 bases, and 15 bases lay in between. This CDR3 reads CASSHRRLGGYTF. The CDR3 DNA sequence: TGTGCCAGCAGTCACAGAAGGCTCGGAGGCTACACCTTC.

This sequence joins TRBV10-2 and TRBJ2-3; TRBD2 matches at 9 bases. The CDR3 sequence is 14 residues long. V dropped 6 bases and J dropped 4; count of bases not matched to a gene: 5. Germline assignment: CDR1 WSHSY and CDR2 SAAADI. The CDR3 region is CASSEREDADTQYF. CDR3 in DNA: TGCGCCAGCAGCGAGCGGGAGGACGCAGATACGCAGTATTTT.

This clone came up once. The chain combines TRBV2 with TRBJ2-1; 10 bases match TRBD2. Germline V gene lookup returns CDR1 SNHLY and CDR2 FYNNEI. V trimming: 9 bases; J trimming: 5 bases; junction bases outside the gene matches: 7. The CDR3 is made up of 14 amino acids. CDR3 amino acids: CAREPGLANNEQFF. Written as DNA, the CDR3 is TGTGCCAGGGAGCCGGGACTAGCGAACAATGAGCAGTTCTTC.

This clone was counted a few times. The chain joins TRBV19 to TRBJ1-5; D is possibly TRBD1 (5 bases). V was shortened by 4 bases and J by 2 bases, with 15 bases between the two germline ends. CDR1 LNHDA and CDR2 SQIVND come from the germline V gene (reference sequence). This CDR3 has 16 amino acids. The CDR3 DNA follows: TGTGCCAGTAGTAAGTCCCCTCAGACAGGCAATCAGCCCCAGCATTTT. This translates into CASSKSPQTGNQPQHF.

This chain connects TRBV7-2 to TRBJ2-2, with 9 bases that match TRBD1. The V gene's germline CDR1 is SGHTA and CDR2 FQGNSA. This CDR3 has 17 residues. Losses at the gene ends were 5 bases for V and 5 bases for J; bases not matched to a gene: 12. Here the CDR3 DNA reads TGTGCCAGCAGCCTCGTCCCGACAGGGGGACCGACCGGGGAGCTGTTTTTT. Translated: CASSLVPTGGPTGELFF.